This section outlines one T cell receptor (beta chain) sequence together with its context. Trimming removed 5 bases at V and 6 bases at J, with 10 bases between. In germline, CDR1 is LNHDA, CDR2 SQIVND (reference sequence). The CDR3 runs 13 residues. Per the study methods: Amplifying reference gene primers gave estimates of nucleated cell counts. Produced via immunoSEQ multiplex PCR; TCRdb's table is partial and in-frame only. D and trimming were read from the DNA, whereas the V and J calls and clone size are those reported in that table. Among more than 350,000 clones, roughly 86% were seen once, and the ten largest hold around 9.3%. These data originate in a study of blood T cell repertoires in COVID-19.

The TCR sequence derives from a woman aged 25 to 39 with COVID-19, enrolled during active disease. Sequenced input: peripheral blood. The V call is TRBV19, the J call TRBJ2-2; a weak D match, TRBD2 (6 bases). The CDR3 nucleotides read TGTGCCAGTAGTGGACTACGAGCCGGGGAGCTGTTTTTT. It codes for CASSGLRAGELFF. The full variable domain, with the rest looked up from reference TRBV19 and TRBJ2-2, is DGGITQSPKYLFRKEGQNVTLSCEQNLNHDAMYWYRQDPGQGLRLIYYSQIVNDFQKGDIAEGYSVSREKKESFPLTVTSAQKNPTAFYLCASSGLRAGELFFGEGSRLTVL.